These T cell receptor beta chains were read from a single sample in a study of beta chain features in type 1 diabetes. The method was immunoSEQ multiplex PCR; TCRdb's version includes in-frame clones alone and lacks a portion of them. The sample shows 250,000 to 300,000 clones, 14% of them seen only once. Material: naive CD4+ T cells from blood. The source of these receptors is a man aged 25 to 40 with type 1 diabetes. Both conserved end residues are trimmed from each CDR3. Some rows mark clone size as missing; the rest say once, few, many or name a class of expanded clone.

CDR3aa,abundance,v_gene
ASSLTSGSSYEQY,-,TRBV7-3
ASSPDPSGRGTDTQY,-,TRBV18
ASSFGQNTEAF,-,TRBV2
ASSVTSTDTQY,few,TRBV2
ASSSDLDRGTEAF,few,TRBV28
ASSLVNT,few,TRBV7-9
SVDSYGYT,few,TRBV29-1
SYGGTGVTDTQY,-,TRBV29-1
AWNSGGLAGERSYNEQF,few,TRBV30
ASNRGRGMNTGELF,-,TRBV19
ATSRDQQGWQGYT,few,TRBV15
ASSLGSGAGANVLT,-,TRBV7-3
ASSVGDRVNYGYT,-,TRBV9
ASSVTSGTGTYEQY,few,TRBV2
ASSTGLAGIYEQY,-,TRBV5-1
ASSYGQNTEAF,-,TRBV7-2
ASSLGPGPSYEQY,few,TRBV7-2
ASRQLSNEQF,-,TRBV28
ASRNTGGNEQF,few,TRBV28
ASSLDGGTYGYT,-,TRBV28
ASSVARPPTGRETQY,-,TRBV9
ASSVGARTSTDTQY,-,TRBV9
ASSVGDRVYGYT,-,TRBV9
ASSLAVTSGVNEQF,few,TRBV5-1
ATALTGAYNEQF,few,TRBV19
AWSEGRQPQH,-,TRBV30
ASTAGGTVAGANVLT,few,TRBV7-2
ASSLLTSPSGNEQF,-,TRBV2
ASSFLFSVTGELF,-,TRBV7-2
ASTVQGVGEQF,-,TRBV7-9
ASSLLQYEQY,-,TRBV7-8
ASNPAGGQETQY,-,TRBV27
ASSSQETQY,few,TRBV18
ASSLRLAGVGETQY,-,TRBV5-1
ASSYSTGTYEQY,few,TRBV6-5
ASSTQGKNTEAF,few,TRBV28
AWSPAGDTQY,-,TRBV30
ASRRPDISGANVLT,-,TRBV19
ASSPPQGSWEQY,-,TRBV18
ASSVDRTGAYNEQF,-,TRBV9
ASSSDRGSEKLF,-,TRBV5-1
ASSLAAAGEADTQY,once,TRBV5-1
SAGQGVNTGELF,-,TRBV29-1
ASSQEGSQNYGYT,-,TRBV4-2
ASSQWDSQETQY,few,TRBV2
ASSTTWDRGGEQY,-,TRBV19
ASSQDQGNEKLF,few,TRBV4-2
ASSQEGLAGAYNEQF,-,TRBV14
AISDRGNYGYT,few,TRBV10-3
ASSTGTSYNEQF,few,TRBV25-1
ASSLSGYMNTEAF,few,TRBV5-1
ASSLTGQGIGTQY,few,TRBV7-3
ASSVAARNTDTQY,-,TRBV27
ASSRGYNEQF,few,TRBV19
ASRHTGFTAAGANVLT,-,TRBV5-6